One T cell receptor (beta chain) is described in this entry. What this receptor recognizes is not known. Via the germline V gene (reference sequence), CDR1 is DFQATT and CDR2 SNEGSKA. Measured from the cysteine to the phenylalanine, the CDR3 is 20 residues long. The record lacks a DNA sequence. These data originate in a study of CXCR3-negative and CXCR3-positive naive CD8 T cells (dated by TCRdb to between 2018 and 2021). Broadly, across the study: In total, 130 million to 150 million TRB reads were obtained, which works out to roughly 1.5 +/- 0.3 million reads per library. Diversity and physicochemical repertoire analyses covered roughly eleven donors pooled from two independent experiments. TRBV-TRBJ cluster analysis included naive subsets from roughly 5 donors and memory cells from 3 donors. The full study reports these points: Surface CD5, linked to self-reactivity in mice, was comparable between naive subsets; TCR interaction strength was therefore also inferred from TRB CDR3 physicochemical properties. Comparably high repertoire diversity was found in both naive subsets, whereas much lower repertoire diversity was found in memory CD8+ T cells. Within the same donor, TRBV-TRBJ usage looked similar between naive CXCR3-negative and CXCR3-positive cells, but memory cells had distinct patterns. Because CXCR3 expression was partially decreased after cryopreservation, freshly isolated PBMCs were used for most assays. TRB CDR3s from CXCR3-positive naive cells showed higher hydrophobicity (lower Kidera factor 4), lower energy, and higher strength and volume indices than CXCR3-negative naive cells.

Each CD8+ T cell subset was flow-sorted in triplicate, and 300,000 cells per subset were placed directly into RLT lysis buffer. Naive CD8+ T cells were defined stringently as CD45RO-CCR7+CD27+CD95- to exclude memory contaminants. Peripheral blood mononuclear cells were isolated from buffy coats using standard density gradient centrifugation. A FACSAria III was used to flow-sort naive CD8+ T cells into CXCR3-negative and CXCR3-positive populations. Total RNA was extracted from sorted cells using an RNeasy Mini Kit. The sequencer listed for this sample is NextSeq 550. The Human TCR Profiling Kit (MiLaboratory) was used to make UMI-labeled 5' RACE TRB cDNA libraries. The full amount of extracted RNA was used for cDNA synthesis, and the full amount of resulting cDNA was used for PCR amplification. Libraries were prepared in parallel using an identical number of PCR cycles. The source study handled its data this way. With a requirement of at least two reads per UMI, MIGEC and MiXCR extracted about 50,000 +/- 10,000 unique UMI-labeled TRB cDNA molecules per library. Each library averaged around 40,000 +/- 10,000 functional in-frame TRB CDR3 nucleotide clonotypes without stop codons. Diversity metrics, including normalized Shannon-Wiener and Chao1, were computed in VDJtools after downsampling to 5000 UMI-labeled TRB molecules per sample. VDJtools was used to calculate clonotype-size-weighted physicochemical properties of the central five CDR3 residues, namely interaction energy, strength, volume and Kidera factor 4. After TCRdb reprocessed the reads, each CDR3 protein sequence was kept as one row, without DNA. None of the V and J calls come from the authors' own analysis; TCRdb made them. The sample's table lists a count of about 89,000 distinct CDR3 sequences. Jointly, the top ten make up 0.53% of the sample.

Sequences were obtained from naive CXCR3+ CD8+ T cells from blood. Explained via the paper, the cell subset or site label denotes: CD45RO-CCR7+CD27+CD95- naive CD8+ T cells expressing CXCR3 (TNR3+). The origin of this receptor is a human donor in good health. Some clones in this sample may be carry-over from other donors' samples. Rearrangement joined TRBV20-1 to TRBJ2-4; the TCRdb call, TRBD2, lacks DNA for checking. The CDR3 reads CSARDKAGEVPFRAKNIQYF.